These 32 T cell receptor beta chains share one sample of origin, sequenced in a study of blood T cell repertoires in COVID-19. Method: immunoSEQ multiplex PCR; TCRdb's copy keeps in-frame clones and lacks some. The profile shows about 200,000 clones, around 90% of them singletons. The sample taken for sequencing was PBMCs or T cells enriched from blood (not recorded which). The receptor set was obtained from a woman in her twenties or thirties who had recovered from COVID-19.

The J gene is TRBJ2-3, the V gene TRBV7-2; TRBD2 agrees at 10 bases. Losses at the gene ends were 2 bases for V and 4 bases for J; bases not matched to a gene: 6. CDR1 and CDR2 (germline): SGHTA, FQGNSA. The CDR3 totals 16 residues. The CDR3 sequence: CASSLQPSGSADTQYF. The DNA of the CDR3 is TGTGCCAGCAGCTTACAGCCTAGCGGGAGTGCAGATACGCAGTATTTT.

J is TRBJ2-1 and V is TRBV11-3, with D perhaps TRBD2 (7 bases). Between the trimmed V and J ends, which lost 5 bases and 5 bases, there was a span of 16 bases. Germline V gene sequence: CDR1 SGHNT, CDR2 YENEEA. This CDR3 is 15 amino acids long. CDR3 in amino acids: CASSRGGGTDNEQFF. CDR3 nucleotide sequence: TGTGCCAGCAGCCGTGGGGGGGGCACCGACAATGAGCAGTTCTTC.

The V gene is TRBV5-6, the J gene TRBJ1-1; no definite D call. The CDR3 has 13 amino acids. Germline V gene sequence: CDR1 SGHDT, CDR2 YYEEEE. V was shortened by 4 bases and J by 0 bases, with 7 bases between the two germline ends. This CDR3 is CASSPQMNTEAFF. The CDR3 bases are TGTGCCAGCAGCCCTCAGATGAACACTGAAGCTTTCTTT.

This clone was seen only a few times. The chain carries TRBV19 and TRBJ1-1; TRBD1 might be the D (5 bases). V shed 5 bases and J shed 0 bases, with 16 bases lying between them. This CDR3 has 16 residues. Germline V gene lookup returns CDR1 LNHDA and CDR2 SQIVND (reference sequence). Here the CDR3 DNA reads TGTGCCAGTAGTCCCCAAAGGGACTACTTGAACACTGAAGCTTTCTTT. As protein: CASSPQRDYLNTEAFF.

This clone was seen only once. The chain has TRBV9 and TRBJ2-7, with D tentatively TRBD1 (5 bases). Germline CDR1 and CDR2: SGDLS and YYNGEE. The ends were cut back, 0 bases at V and 5 bases at J, with 15 bases in the middle. CDR3 size: 15 residues. CDR3 nucleotide sequence: TGTGCCAGCAGCGTAGAACGAACAGGCCTAAACGAGCAGTACTTC. It encodes CASSVERTGLNEQYF.

This clone was counted between two and nine times. V and J are TRBV7-9 and TRBJ1-1, with D perhaps TRBD1 (6 bases). The CDR3 has 14 amino acids. V dropped 5 bases and J dropped 4 bases, with 14 bases sitting between them. CDR1 is SEHNR and CDR2 is FQNEAQ in the germline V gene (reference sequence). The CDR3 coding sequence is TGTGCCAGCAGCCTACAGGGTAGAGGCACTGAAGCTTTCTTT. This gives the protein CASSLQGRGTEAFF.

The rearrangement links TRBV2 to TRBJ2-7; perhaps TRBD1 as D (6 bases). CDR3 length: 15 residues. Trimming stripped 5 bases from V and 2 bases from J, with 16 bases between. Germline V CDR1 and CDR2: SNHLY, FYNNEI. The CDR3: CASSRDTTDAYEQYF. The CDR3 DNA follows: TGTGCCAGCAGTCGGGACACTACAGACGCCTACGAGCAGTACTTC.

This rearrangement joins TRBV11-2 to TRBJ2-3; D is uncertain. The CDR3 totals 14 residues. Germline CDR1 SGHAT, CDR2 FQNNGV. Trimming pared 5 bases from V and 4 bases from J, leaving 13 bases between. The CDR3 is CASSPFPESDTQYF. The CDR3 DNA reads as TGTGCCAGCAGCCCATTCCCCGAGTCAGATACGCAGTATTTT.

This clone appeared once. In DNA, the CDR3 is TGTGCCTGGAGTCCCGATCAGGGGCTCTATTCACCCCTCCACTTT. It translates to CAWSPDQGLYSPLHF. The chain recombines TRBV30 with TRBJ1-6, with a possible D match to TRBD1 (6 bases). Per the germline V gene, CDR1 is GTSNPN and CDR2 is SVGIG (reference sequence). The CDR3 sequence is 15 residues long. Deletions cut 2 bases from V and 8 bases from J, with 16 bases between.

The chain carries TRBV5-6 and TRBJ2-7; D possibly corresponds to TRBD1 (5 bases). Trimming took off 1 base at V and 6 bases at J, with 17 bases between the two ends. The CDR3 totals 15 residues. Germline V gene lookup returns CDR1 SGHDT and CDR2 YYEEEE. The CDR3 coding sequence is TGTGCCAGCAGCTTGCTTTCCGTTCAGGGTAGCGAGCAGTACTTC. It is translated as CASSLLSVQGSEQYF.

The rearrangement links TRBV6-5 to TRBJ1-1, with a weak D call TRBD1 (5 bases). Germline V CDR1 and CDR2: MNHEY, SVGAGI. V gave up 6 bases and J gave up 3 bases, with 11 bases separating them. The CDR3 totals 13 residues. DNA of the CDR3: TGTGCCAGCAGAATGGGGCCCCACACTGAAGCTTTCTTT. It translates to CASRMGPHTEAFF.

The V gene is TRBV7-8, the J gene TRBJ2-7; 12 positions agree with TRBD1. Germline assignment: CDR1 SGHVS and CDR2 FQNEAQ. The V and J ends lost 8 bases and 3 bases, in that order; junction bases with no gene match: 5. The CDR3 consists of 14 residues. The CDR3 DNA is TGTGCCAGCCGCTGGGACAGGGGGCTCTACGAGCAGTACTTC. Its translation is CASRWDRGLYEQYF.

The rearrangement links TRBV6-5 to TRBJ1-3, with 7 bases lining up with TRBD1. The CDR3 sequence is 14 residues long. The V gene's germline CDR1 is MNHEY and CDR2 SVGAGI. The ends lost 8 bases at V and 5 bases at J; junction bases unmatched: 9. This CDR3 is CASAGDRARNTIYF. In nucleotides, the CDR3 is TGTGCCAGCGCCGGTGACAGGGCGCGAAACACCATATATTTT.

The table lists this clone with a few counts. The CDR3 region is CASSFNPDRAANYGYTF. CDR3 in DNA: TGTGCCAGCAGTTTCAACCCCGACAGGGCTGCTAACTATGGCTACACCTTC. This chain links TRBV6-2 or TRBV6-3 with TRBJ1-2; 7 bases align to TRBD1. CDR1 and CDR2 from the germline V gene are MNHEY and SVGEGT. J lost 0 bases, V lost 4 bases, and 11 bases had no gene match. This CDR3 region has 17 residues.

This sequence joins TRBV2 and TRBJ2-7; D is ambiguous. Germline loops: CDR1 SNHLY, CDR2 FYNNEI. This CDR3 is 10 amino acids long. The germline V and J ends were trimmed by 5 bases and 4 bases, with 3 bases remaining between them. In DNA, the CDR3 is TGTGCCAGCAGTCTGTACGAGCAGTACTTC. Residues: CASSLYEQYF.

The V and J genes are TRBV7-3 and TRBJ2-5, with D perhaps matching TRBD2 (6 bases). This CDR3 region has 14 residues. V was clipped by 5 bases and J by 2 bases, with 12 bases between them. Germline assignment: CDR1 SGHTA and CDR2 FQGTGA. CDR3 sequence reads: CASSLSSVQETQYF. For the CDR3, the DNA is TGTGCCAGCAGCCTCTCTAGCGTACAAGAGACCCAGTACTTC.

The J gene is TRBJ1-3, the V gene TRBV19; a weak D match, TRBD1 (5 bases). The V end was cut by 6 bases, the J end by 4 bases, with 13 bases between. Germline V gene data show CDR1 as LNHDA and CDR2 as SQIVND (reference sequence). CDR3 length equals 14 residues. CDR3 region: CASSYPRAGNTIYF. DNA of the CDR3: TGTGCCAGTAGCTACCCCAGGGCGGGAAACACCATATATTTT.

In this sample, this clone turned up a few times. V and J are TRBV9 and TRBJ2-1, with 9 bases lining up with TRBD2. CDR3 length: 15 amino acids. With 1 base clipped from V and 8 bases from J, the junction kept 7 bases outside the gene matches. Per the germline V gene, CDR1 is SGDLS and CDR2 is YYNGEE. The CDR3 DNA is TGTGCCAGCAGCGTACTTGGCGGGGGGGCTTATGAGCAGTTCTTC. It codes for CASSVLGGGAYEQFF.

The V and J genes are TRBV24-1 and TRBJ1-5, with 9 bases fitting TRBD1. The germline V gene has CDR1 KGHDR and CDR2 SFDVKD. V lost 3 bases and J lost 2; bases outside the gene matches: 4. CDR3 length: 16 amino acids. CDR3 in amino acids: CATSDTGTGRNQPQHF. DNA of the CDR3: TGTGCCACCAGTGATACCGGGACAGGGCGCAATCAGCCCCAGCATTTT.

The V gene is TRBV27, the J gene TRBJ1-1; a possible D gene is TRBD1 (6 bases). From germline, CDR1 is MNHEY and CDR2 SMNVEV (reference sequence). The length of the CDR3 is 15 residues. The V gene lost 2 bases and the J gene lost 4 bases, with 14 bases spanning the gap. CDR3 amino acids: CASSLVAGGSTEAFF. As DNA, the CDR3 is TGTGCCAGCAGTTTAGTAGCGGGGGGCTCCACTGAAGCTTTCTTT.

This rearrangement joins TRBV19 to TRBJ1-1, with D possibly TRBD1 on 5 matching bases. V was shortened by 5 bases and J by 2 bases, with 12 bases between the two germline ends. The CDR3 runs 14 residues. The V gene's germline CDR1 is LNHDA and CDR2 SQIVND (reference sequence). The CDR3 here is CASSFPGLNTEAFF. The CDR3 DNA reads as TGTGCCAGTAGTTTCCCGGGACTCAACACTGAAGCTTTCTTT.

This chain connects TRBV7-3 to TRBJ2-1; a weak D match, TRBD2 (6 bases). The CDR3 contains 15 residues. CDR1 is SGHTA, CDR2 FQGTGA, per germline. V dropped 3 bases and J dropped 6 bases, with 15 bases sitting between them. CDR3 DNA sequence: TGTGCCAGCAGCTTCGGAATAGCGGCCAGCAATGAGCAGTTCTTC. This codes for CASSFGIAASNEQFF.

This chain uses TRBV6-2 or TRBV6-3 with TRBJ2-7; D perhaps matches TRBD2 (6 bases). V gave up 4 bases and J gave up 1 base, with 14 bases separating them. This CDR3 region has 15 residues. The germline CDR1 and CDR2 sequences are MNHEY and SVGEGT. CDR3 coding DNA: TGTGCCAGCAGTTCCCTTGGGGGGAGTTCCTACGAGCAGTACTTC. It is translated as CASSSLGGSSYEQYF.

The rearrangement uses TRBV27 and TRBJ1-1; unclear D gene. CDR3 size: 13 residues. V lost 2 bases, J lost 3 bases, and 7 bases lay in between. Germline CDR1 and CDR2: MNHEY and SMNVEV (reference sequence). The CDR3 DNA follows: TGTGCCAGCAGTTTAAGCAGGTACACTGAAGCTTTCTTT. Its translation: CASSLSRYTEAFF.

The chain has TRBV27 and TRBJ2-5, with 12 bases that match TRBD1. From germline, CDR1 is MNHEY and CDR2 SMNVEV (reference sequence). Trimming cost V 2 bases and J 5 bases; bases outside gene matches: 3. The length of the CDR3 is 15 residues. The CDR3 DNA sequence: TGTGCCAGCAGTTTAAGGGGGACAGGGGGCGAGACCCAGTACTTC. Translated: CASSLRGTGGETQYF.

The chain uses TRBV11-3 and TRBJ1-6, with D hard to call. Trimming took off 1 base at V and 5 bases at J, with 9 bases between the two ends. CDR1 SGHNT and CDR2 YENEEA come from the germline V gene. This CDR3 comprises 15 residues. The CDR3 DNA reads TGTGCCAGCAGCTTAGGTGGCAGTAATAATTCACCCCTCCACTTT. This encodes CASSLGGSNNSPLHF.

J is TRBJ2-5 and V is TRBV3-1 (or the pseudogene TRBV3-2); 7 nucleotides match TRBD2. Germline CDR1 LGHDT, CDR2 YNNKEL (reference sequence). CDR3 length equals 15 residues. The trim removed 8 bases at V and 2 bases at J, leaving 11 bases unmatched. DNA for the CDR3: TGTGCCAGCCGAGTTCGGGGAGCGGGACAAGAGACCCAGTACTTC. Translating it yields CASRVRGAGQETQYF.

The rearrangement links TRBV7-9 to TRBJ2-7; 7 nucleotides match TRBD2. In germline, CDR1 is SEHNR, CDR2 FQNEAQ (reference sequence). V lost 3 bases to trimming and J lost 2 bases; unmatched junction nucleotides: 7. CDR3 length: 15 amino acids. The CDR3 protein is CASSLADGTTYEQYF. CDR3 nucleotide sequence: TGTGCCAGCAGCTTGGCTGACGGGACTACCTACGAGCAGTACTTC.

V and J are TRBV6-2 or TRBV6-3 and TRBJ2-7; D is perhaps TRBD1 (5 bases). The ends were cut back, 2 bases at V and 1 base at J, with 9 bases in the middle. CDR1 is MNHEY, CDR2 SVGEGT, per germline. CDR3 length: 14 amino acids. The CDR3 sequence is CASSYGSGSYEQYF. The CDR3 nucleotides read TGTGCCAGCAGTTACGGGTCAGGGTCCTACGAGCAGTACTTC.

V and J are TRBV7-3 and TRBJ2-1; D may be TRBD2 (6 bases). There are 13 residues in the CDR3. Trimming pared 5 bases from V and 4 bases from J, leaving 9 bases between. The germline gives CDR1 SGHTA, CDR2 FQGTGA. The CDR3 coding sequence is TGTGCCAGCAGCCAGGGACTTTACAATGAGCAGTTCTTC. Its translation is CASSQGLYNEQFF.

The genes are TRBV5-1 and TRBJ2-3; tentatively, D is TRBD2 (6 bases). V was clipped by 0 bases and J by 4 bases, with 9 bases between them. The CDR3 runs 14 residues. Germline V gene sequence: CDR1 SGHRS, CDR2 YFSETQ. CDR3 residues: CASSLERASDTQYF. CDR3 DNA: TGCGCCAGCAGCTTGGAGCGGGCTTCAGATACGCAGTATTTT.

V gene TRBV4-2 combines with J gene TRBJ2-5; 7 bases are a match to TRBD2. CDR1 is LGHNA, CDR2 YNFKEQ, per germline. V gave up 0 bases and J gave up 4 bases; unmatched junction bases: 2. The CDR3 totals 14 residues. The CDR3 sequence: CASSQDPSGETQYF. As DNA, the CDR3 is TGTGCCAGCAGCCAAGACCCTAGCGGAGAGACCCAGTACTTC.